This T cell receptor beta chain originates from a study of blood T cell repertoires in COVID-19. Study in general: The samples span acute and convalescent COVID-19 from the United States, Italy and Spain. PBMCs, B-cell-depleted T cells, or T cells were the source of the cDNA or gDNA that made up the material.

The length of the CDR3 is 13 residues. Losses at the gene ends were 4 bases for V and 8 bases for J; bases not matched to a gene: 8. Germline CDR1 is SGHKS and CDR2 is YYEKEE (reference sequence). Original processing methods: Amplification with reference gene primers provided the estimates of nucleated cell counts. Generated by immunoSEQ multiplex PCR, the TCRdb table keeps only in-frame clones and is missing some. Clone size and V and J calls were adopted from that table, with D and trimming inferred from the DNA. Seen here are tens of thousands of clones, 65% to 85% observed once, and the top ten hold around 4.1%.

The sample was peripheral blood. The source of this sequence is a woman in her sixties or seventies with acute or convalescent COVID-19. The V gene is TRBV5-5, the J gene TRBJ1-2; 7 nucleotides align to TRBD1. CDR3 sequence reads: CASSPDRVAGYTF. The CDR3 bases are TGTGCCAGCAGCCCAGACAGGGTCGCGGGCTACACCTTC. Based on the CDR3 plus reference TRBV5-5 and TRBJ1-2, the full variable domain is DAGVTQSPTHLIKTRGQQVTLRCSPISGHKSVSWYQQVLGQGPQFIFQYYEKEERGRGNFPDRFSARQFPNYSSELNVNALLLGDSALYLCASSPDRVAGYTFGSGTRLTVV.